The rows below give T cell receptor beta chains drawn from one sample of a study of shared clonotypes between healthy human individuals. Method: immunoSEQ multiplex PCR; TCRdb's copy keeps in-frame clones and lacks some. Among 730,000 or so clones listed, roughly 70% were seen once. The sequencing sample was made of memory CD4+ T cells sorted from blood. Receptors originate from a woman in her twenties or thirties in good health. CDR3s leave out the opening cysteine and the closing phenylalanine or tryptophan. Only part of the rows carry a size: once, few, many, or a class if the clone is expanded.

>TRBV6-5|once
ASSLSGAWYGELF
>TRBV7-9|-
ASSEQGQLANEQF
>TRBV28|-
ASRESRPDRNEQF
>TRBV5-1|once
ASAPLGGSYNEQF
>TRBV2|-
ASSEDSQETQY
>TRBV15|-
ATSREWGSGANIQY
>TRBV5-1|-
ASSQQGFLYEQY
>TRBV25-1|few
ASGGGGNTIY
>TRBV4-1|-
ASSQPGLSPSPLH
>TRBV10-3|-
AISVTWNEKLF
>TRBV19|-
ASSSFGENQPQH
>TRBV5-6|few
ASSLAASAGTDTQY
>TRBV6-5|many
ASSQGRGVSAQH
>TRBV5-5|-
ASSQHGRAYEQY
>TRBV6-1|-
ASSELKSWGYEQY
>TRBV2|few
ASSGLAVNTGELF
>TRBV5-1|-
ASSMTVNTGELF
>TRBV7-6|few
ASSLLGSGGAETQY
>TRBV5-5|-
ASSLSPWGTDTQY
>TRBV5-4|-
ASSSSPIRADTDTQY
>TRBV7-2|once
ASSLWRITEAF
>TRBV6-6|-
ASSYSIEVGELF
>TRBV10-2|once
ASSNSEETQY
>TRBV10-1|-
ASSRQARGSYNEQF
>TRBV28|-
ASRRGGSSYEQY
>TRBV5-6|once
ASSLRPSPGNEQF
>TRBV7-9|-
ASSLGRQGDYGYT
>TRBV19|-
ASSGTSGYQWDEQF
>TRBV2|-
ASSPGQNRPQH
>TRBV11-2|-
ASSVASLAGSQETQY
>TRBV10-3|-
AISESDGGPYTEAF
>TRBV4-1|-
ASSQTGTGKEKLF
>TRBV5-1|-
ASSLDGPATNEKLF
>TRBV6-1|-
ASSEFGTGYNQPQH
>TRBV7-3|-
ASSLSGRAAGELF
>TRBV2|-
ASSERGGSNQPQH
>TRBV5-1|many
ASSLDRSSYNEQF
>TRBV13|-
ASSLAGVGYEQY
>TRBV7-2|few
ASSLRRADTYEQY
>TRBV11-2|-
ASSLAFGQGTETQY
>TRBV2|once
ASSEAGQGKTQY
>TRBV7-2|few
ASSRGREITDTQY
>TRBV11-2|few
ASSLDNSGLPPDTQY
>TRBV5-6|-
ASSLNTDTQY
>TRBV5-1|many
ASSFSGSYEQY
>TRBV28|-
ASTLRPGYGYT
>TRBV25-1|-
ASSGGQVGFTDIQY
>TRBV4-1|-
ASSQDRQGWYGYT
>TRBV7-6|-
ASSLESAGAYNEQF
>TRBV9|-
ASSVAPAGNTIY
>TRBV19|few
ASSTSGRASDTQY
>TRBV6-5|-
ASSYSSGPGYGYT
>TRBV28|-
ASSLSGQGTDTQY
>TRBV21-1|-
ASSKGRGGETQY
>TRBV5-6|few
ASSFNRLSFETQY